This TCR beta chain was identified in a study of blood T cell repertoires in COVID-19. Study in general: COVID-19 samples collected from the United States, Italy and Spain covered acute and convalescent phases. T cells, B-cell-depleted T cells, or PBMCs supplied cDNA or gDNA.

As processed by the authors: Amplifying reference gene primers gave estimates of nucleated cell counts. Some clones are missing from TCRdb's copy, which holds only in-frame ones; the method was immunoSEQ multiplex PCR. V and J calls and clone size follow that table, whereas D and trimming were derived from the DNA. The table has 130,000 to 150,000 clones, roughly 88% seen once; the top ten hold 1.5% to 2%. There are 14 residues in the CDR3. Germline CDR1 is MNHEY and CDR2 is SVGEGT. Trimming removed 3 bases at V and 2 bases at J, with 10 bases between. The chain couples TRBV6-2 or TRBV6-3 to TRBJ1-2; perhaps TRBD1 as D (6 bases). Material for sequencing was peripheral blood. The receptor's source is a woman aged 45-60 years with acute or convalescent COVID-19. CDR3 nucleotide sequence: TGTGCCAGCAGTTATGGGGGCCTAAACTATGGCTACACCTTC. Translated: CASSYGGLNYGYTF.